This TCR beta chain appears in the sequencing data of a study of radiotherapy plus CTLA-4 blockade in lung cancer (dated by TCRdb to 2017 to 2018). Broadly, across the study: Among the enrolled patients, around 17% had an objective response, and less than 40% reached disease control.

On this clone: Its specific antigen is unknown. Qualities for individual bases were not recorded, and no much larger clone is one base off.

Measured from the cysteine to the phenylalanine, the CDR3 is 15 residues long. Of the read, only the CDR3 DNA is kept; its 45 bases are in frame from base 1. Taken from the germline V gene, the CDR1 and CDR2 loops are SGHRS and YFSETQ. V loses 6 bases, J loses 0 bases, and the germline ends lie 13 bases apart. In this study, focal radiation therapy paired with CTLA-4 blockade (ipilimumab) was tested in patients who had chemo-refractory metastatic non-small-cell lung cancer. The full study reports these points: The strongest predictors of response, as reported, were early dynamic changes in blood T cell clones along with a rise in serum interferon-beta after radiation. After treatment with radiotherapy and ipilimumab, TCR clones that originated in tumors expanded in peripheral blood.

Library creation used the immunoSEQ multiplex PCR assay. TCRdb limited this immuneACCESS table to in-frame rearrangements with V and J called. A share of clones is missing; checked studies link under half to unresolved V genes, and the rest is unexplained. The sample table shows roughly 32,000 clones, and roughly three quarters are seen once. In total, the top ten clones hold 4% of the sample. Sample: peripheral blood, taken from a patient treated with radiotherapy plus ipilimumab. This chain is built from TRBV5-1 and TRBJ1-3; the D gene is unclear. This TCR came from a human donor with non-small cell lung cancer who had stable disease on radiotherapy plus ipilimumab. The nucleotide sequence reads TGCGCCAGCAACTTCCGGCCGGGCTCTGGAAACACCATATATTTT. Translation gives CASNFRPGSGNTIYF.